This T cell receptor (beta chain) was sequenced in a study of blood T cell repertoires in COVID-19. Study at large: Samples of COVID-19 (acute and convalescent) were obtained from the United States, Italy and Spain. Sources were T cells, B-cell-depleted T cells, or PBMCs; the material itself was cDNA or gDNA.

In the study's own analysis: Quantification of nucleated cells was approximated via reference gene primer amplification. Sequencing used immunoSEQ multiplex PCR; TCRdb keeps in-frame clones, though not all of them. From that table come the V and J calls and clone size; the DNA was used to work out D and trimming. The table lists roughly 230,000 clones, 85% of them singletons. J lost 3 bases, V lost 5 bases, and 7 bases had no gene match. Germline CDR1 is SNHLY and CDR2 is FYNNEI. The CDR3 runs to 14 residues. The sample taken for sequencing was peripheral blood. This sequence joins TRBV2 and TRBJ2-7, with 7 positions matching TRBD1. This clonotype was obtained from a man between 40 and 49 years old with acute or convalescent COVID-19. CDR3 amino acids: CASSLRQGSYEQYF. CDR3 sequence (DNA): TGTGCCAGCAGTCTTCGACAGGGTAGCTACGAGCAGTACTTC.